The clone carrying this T cell receptor (beta chain) has a handful of counts. Its target is not known. The sample comes from a study of T-cell reconstitution after alpha-beta-depleted transplantation in children. Study-wide findings and caveats: Elevated TCRbeta diversity at day 60 was traced, in some patients, to surviving recipient T cells and thymic progenitors. T cells produced anew were the main source of T-cell counts and diversity one year after transplant.

Preparation of the TCRbeta library involved a method that used unique molecular identifiers. Each CDR3 protein is one row after TCRdb ran MiXCR on the PCR reads. The sample consists of approximately 1,000,000 distinct CDR3 sequences, roughly 31% of them appearing once. V lost 5 bases and J lost 2, with 14 bases in between. The CDR3 extends over 15 amino acids. Germline CDR1 and CDR2: SGHTA and FQGNSA. This clonotype was obtained from a boy less than two years old who had a stem cell transplant for SCID, so the T cells may come from the graft donor. The starting material was PBMCs, mostly from graft donor cells, obtained 360 days after TCRalphabeta/CD19-depleted stem cell transplant. This chain connects TRBV7-2 to TRBJ2-3; D may be TRBD1 or TRBD2 (5 bases each). This CDR3 is CASSPGWGNTDTQYF. The CDR3 DNA follows: TGTGCCAGCAGCCCCGGCTGGGGGAACACAGATACGCAGTATTTT.